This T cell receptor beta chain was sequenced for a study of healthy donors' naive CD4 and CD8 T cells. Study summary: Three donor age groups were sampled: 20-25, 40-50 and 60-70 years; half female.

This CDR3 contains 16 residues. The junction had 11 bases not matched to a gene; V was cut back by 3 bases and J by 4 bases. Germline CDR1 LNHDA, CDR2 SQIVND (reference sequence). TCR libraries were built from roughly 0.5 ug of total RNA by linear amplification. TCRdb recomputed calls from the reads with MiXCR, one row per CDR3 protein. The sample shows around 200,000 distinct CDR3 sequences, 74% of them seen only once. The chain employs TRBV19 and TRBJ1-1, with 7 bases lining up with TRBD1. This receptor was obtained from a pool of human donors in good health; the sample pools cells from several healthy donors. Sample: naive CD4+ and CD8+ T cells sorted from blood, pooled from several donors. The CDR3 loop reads CASSIPRETGITEAFF. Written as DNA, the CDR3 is TGTGCCAGTAGTATCCCCCGGGAGACAGGGATCACTGAAGCTTTCTTT.